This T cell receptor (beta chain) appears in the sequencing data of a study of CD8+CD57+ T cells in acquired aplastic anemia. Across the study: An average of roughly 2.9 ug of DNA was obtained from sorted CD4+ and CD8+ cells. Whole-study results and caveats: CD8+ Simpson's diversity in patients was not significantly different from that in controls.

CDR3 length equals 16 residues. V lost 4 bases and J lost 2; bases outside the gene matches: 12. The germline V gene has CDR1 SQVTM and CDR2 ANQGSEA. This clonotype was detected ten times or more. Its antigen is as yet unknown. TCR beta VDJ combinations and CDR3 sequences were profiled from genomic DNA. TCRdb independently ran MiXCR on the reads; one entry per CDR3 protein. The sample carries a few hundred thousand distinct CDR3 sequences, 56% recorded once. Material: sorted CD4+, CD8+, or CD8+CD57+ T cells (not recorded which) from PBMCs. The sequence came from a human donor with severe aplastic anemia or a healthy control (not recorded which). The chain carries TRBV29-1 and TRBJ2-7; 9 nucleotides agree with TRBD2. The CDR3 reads CSVADSGGPGPYEQYF. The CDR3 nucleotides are TGCAGCGTTGCAGACAGCGGGGGGCCAGGCCCCTACGAGCAGTACTTC.